This T cell receptor (beta chain) was sequenced for a study of OX40 agonist ivuxolimab in advanced cancers. In the study overall: Ivuxolimab, an agonist antibody against OX40 (CD134), was given to patients. Dose-escalation subjects each had hepatocellular carcinoma, melanoma, renal cell or head and neck cancer. Participants, approximately 83% male, averaged roughly 60 years of age, ranging from about 23 to 79.

Produced via immunoSEQ multiplex PCR; TCRdb's table is partial and in-frame only. The table lists tens of thousands of clones, 89% of them singletons. Germline V lookup: CDR1 LNHNV, CDR2 YYDKDF (reference sequence). This CDR3 has 15 residues. The V end lost 1 base, the J end lost 6 bases, and 15 bases lay between the germline ends. The clonotype comes from an adult with an advanced solid tumor such as melanoma, head and neck, liver or kidney cancer. The sequencing used CD4+ or CD8+ T cells sorted from blood, collected in a trial of the OX40 agonist ivuxolimab. The chain joins TRBV15 to TRBJ1-2; perhaps TRBD1 as D (6 bases). CDR3 nucleotide sequence: TGTGCCACCAGCAGAGGCTCAGGGGCGGGTAATGGCTACACCTTC. Translating it yields CATSRGSGAGNGYTF.